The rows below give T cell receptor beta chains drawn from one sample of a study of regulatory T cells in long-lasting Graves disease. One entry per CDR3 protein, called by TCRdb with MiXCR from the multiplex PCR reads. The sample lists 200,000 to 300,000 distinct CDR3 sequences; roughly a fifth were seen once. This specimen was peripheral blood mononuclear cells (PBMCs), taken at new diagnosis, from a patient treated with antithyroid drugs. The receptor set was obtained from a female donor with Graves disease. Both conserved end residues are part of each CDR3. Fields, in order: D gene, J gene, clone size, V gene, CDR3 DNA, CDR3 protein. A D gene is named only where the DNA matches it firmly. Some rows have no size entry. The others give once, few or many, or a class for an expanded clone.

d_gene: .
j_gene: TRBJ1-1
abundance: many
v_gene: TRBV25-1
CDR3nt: TGTGCCAGCAGTGTAGGGGGGCGGAACACTGAAGCTTTCTTT
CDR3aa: CASSVGGRNTEAFF

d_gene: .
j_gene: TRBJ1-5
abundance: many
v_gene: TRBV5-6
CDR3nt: TGTGCCAGCAGCACCCTACGGAGCAATCAGCCCCAGCATTTT
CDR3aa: CASSTLRSNQPQHF

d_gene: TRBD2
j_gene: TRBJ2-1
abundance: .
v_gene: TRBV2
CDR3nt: TGTGCCAGCAGCTGGAGCGGGGGGAAGAGCTCCTACAATGAGCAGTTCTTC
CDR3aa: CASSWSGGKSSYNEQFF

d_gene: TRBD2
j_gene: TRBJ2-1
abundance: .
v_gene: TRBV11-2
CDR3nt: TGTGCCAGCAGCTTTGGGGCTAGCGGGAGCAATGAGCAGTTCTTC
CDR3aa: CASSFGASGSNEQFF

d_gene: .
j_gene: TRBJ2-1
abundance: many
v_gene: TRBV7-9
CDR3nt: TGTGCCAGCAGCTCACCGGGATACGGGGGCAATGAGCAGTTCTTC
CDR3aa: CASSSPGYGGNEQFF

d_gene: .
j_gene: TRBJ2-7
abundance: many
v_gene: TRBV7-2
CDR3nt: TGTGCCAGCAGCGAAGACCTCTCCTACGAGCAGTACTTC
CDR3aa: CASSEDLSYEQYF

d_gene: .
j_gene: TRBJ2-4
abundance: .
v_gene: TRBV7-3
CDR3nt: TGTGCCAGCAGCCCCTCGGGGGTTGGCTTAAACATTCAGTACTTC
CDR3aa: CASSPSGVGLNIQYF

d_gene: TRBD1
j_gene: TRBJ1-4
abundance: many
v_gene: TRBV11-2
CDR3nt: TGTGCCAGCAGCTTACGACCCCCTACAGGGGTCCAAGAAGGAAAACTGTTTTTT
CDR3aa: CASSLRPPTGVQEGKLFF

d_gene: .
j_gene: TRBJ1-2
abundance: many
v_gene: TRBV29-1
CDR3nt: TGCAGCGTTGACGGCCTTGGGGGAGGGGCGAACTATGGCTACACCTTC
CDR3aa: CSVDGLGGGANYGYTF

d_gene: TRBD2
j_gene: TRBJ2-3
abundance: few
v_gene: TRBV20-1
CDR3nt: TGCAGTGCAACCCTAGCGGGGGGGCCCGCTTTGTCAGATACGCAGTATTTT
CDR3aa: CSATLAGGPALSDTQYF

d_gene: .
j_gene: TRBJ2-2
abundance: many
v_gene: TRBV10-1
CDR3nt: TGCGCCAGCAGTGACGGAGGAGTTACCGGGGAGCTGTTTTTT
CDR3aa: CASSDGGVTGELFF

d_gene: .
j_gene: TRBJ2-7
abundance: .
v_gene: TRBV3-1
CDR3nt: TGTGCCAGCAGCCGGGATTTGACCGAGCAGTACTTC
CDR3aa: CASSRDLTEQYF

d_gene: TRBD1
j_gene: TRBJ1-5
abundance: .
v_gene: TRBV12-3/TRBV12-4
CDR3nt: TGTGCCAGCAGTTTCACAGGACAGGGGGCTCAGCCCCAGCATTTT
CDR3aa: CASSFTGQGAQPQHF

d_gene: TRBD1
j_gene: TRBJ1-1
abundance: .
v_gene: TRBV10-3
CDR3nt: TGTGCCATCACTCGGACAGGGGGCAGGAACACTGAAGCTTTCTTT
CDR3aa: CAITRTGGRNTEAFF

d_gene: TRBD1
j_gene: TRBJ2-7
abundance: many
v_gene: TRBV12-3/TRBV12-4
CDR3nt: TGTGCCAGCAGAACAGGGGGTCGTACCTACGAGCAGTACTTC
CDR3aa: CASRTGGRTYEQYF

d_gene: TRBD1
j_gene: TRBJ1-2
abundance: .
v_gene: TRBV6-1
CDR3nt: TGTGCCAGCAGGGGGGACAGGGGGGAAGATGGCTACACCTTC
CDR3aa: CASRGDRGEDGYTF

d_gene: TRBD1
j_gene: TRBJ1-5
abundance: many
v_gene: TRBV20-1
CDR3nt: TGCAGTGCTAGAGACCCCACAGGGGGGCGAGATCAGCCCCAGCATTTT
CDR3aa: CSARDPTGGRDQPQHF

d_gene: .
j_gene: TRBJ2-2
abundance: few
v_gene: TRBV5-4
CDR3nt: TGTGCCAGCAGCTTTTCCCTAACCGGGGAGCTGTTTTTT
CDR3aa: CASSFSLTGELFF

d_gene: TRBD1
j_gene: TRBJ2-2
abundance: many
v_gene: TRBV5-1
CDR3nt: TGCGCCAGCAGCCATAACAGGGGGCAGAACACCGGGGAGCTGTTTTTT
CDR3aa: CASSHNRGQNTGELFF

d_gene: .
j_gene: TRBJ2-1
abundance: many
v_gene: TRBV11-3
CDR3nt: TGTGCCAGCAGCTTTGGTTCGCGGGAGCAGTTCTTC
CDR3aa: CASSFGSREQFF

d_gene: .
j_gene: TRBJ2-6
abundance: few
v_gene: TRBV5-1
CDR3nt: TGCGCCAGCAGCTTAGGACCGGCGACGTCTGGGGCCAACGTCCTGACTTTC
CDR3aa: CASSLGPATSGANVLTF

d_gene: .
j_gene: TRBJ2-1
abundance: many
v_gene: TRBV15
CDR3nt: TGTGCCACCAGCCAGGGGGTGACGGCGGGGAGTTATGAGCAGTTCTTC
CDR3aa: CATSQGVTAGSYEQFF

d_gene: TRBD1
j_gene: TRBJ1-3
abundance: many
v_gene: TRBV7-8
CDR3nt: TGTGCCAGCAGCGTCCGGGACAGGGCCTCTGGAAACACCATATATTTT
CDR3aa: CASSVRDRASGNTIYF

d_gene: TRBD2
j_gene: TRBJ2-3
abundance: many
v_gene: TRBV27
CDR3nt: TGTGCCAGCAGCCTAAGGACCTTAGCGGGGGGCATTAAAGATACGCAGTATTTT
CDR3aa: CASSLRTLAGGIKDTQYF

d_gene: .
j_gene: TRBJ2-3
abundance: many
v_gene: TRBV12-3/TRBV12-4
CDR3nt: TGTGCCAGCAGTCCCCCCCCGCCTCATTACACAGATACGCAGTATTTT
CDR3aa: CASSPPPPHYTDTQYF

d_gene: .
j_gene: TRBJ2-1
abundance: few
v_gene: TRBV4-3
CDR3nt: TGCGCCAGCAGCCAAGCGACGCCCGGGACACCCTACAATGAGCAGTTCTTC
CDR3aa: CASSQATPGTPYNEQFF

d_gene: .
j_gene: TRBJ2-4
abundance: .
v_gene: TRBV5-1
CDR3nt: TGCGCCAACAGCTTGGACAGAAACATTCAGTACTTC
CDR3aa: CANSLDRNIQYF

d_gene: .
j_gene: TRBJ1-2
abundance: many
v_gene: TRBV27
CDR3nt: TGTGCCAGCAGATCCCCGGGACACGGAAATGGCTACACCTTC
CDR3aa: CASRSPGHGNGYTF

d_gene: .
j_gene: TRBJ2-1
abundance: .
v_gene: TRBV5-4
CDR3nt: TGTGCCAGCAGCTTGGGGGGGTCTCAACACAATGAGCAGTTCTTC
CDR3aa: CASSLGGSQHNEQFF

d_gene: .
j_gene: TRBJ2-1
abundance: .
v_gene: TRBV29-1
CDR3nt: TGCAGCGTTGAAGATGTCCCGGAATCCGAGTTCTTC
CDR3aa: CSVEDVPESEFF

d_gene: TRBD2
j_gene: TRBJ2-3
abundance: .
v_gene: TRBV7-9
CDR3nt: TGTGCCAGCAGCATGGGACTAGCGCCCAGCACAGATACGCAGTATTTT
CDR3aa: CASSMGLAPSTDTQYF

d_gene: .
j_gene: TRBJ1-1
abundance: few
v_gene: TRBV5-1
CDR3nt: TGCGCCAGCAGCTTTGACCAAGGGGGTGCGGCTTTCTTT
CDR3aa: CASSFDQGGAAFF

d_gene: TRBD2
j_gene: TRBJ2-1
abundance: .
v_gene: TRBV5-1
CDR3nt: TGCGCCAGCAGCAAAGGACTAGCACAAAACAATGAGCAGTTCTTC
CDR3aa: CASSKGLAQNNEQFF

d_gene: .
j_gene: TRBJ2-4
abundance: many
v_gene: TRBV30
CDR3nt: TGTGCCTGGAGCCATCAAAACATTCAGTACTTC
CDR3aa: CAWSHQNIQYF

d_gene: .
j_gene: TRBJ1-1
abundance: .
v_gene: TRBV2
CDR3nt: TGTGCCAGCAGTGGTGCGGGGGGCGTGGCTGAAGCTTTCTTT
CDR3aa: CASSGAGGVAEAFF

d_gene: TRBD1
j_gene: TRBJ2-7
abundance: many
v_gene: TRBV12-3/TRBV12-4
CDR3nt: TGTGCCAGCAGCCCGACAGGGAACTACGAGCAGTACTTC
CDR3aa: CASSPTGNYEQYF

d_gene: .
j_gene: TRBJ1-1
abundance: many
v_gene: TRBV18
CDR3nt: TGTGCCAGCTCGACGGGACAACTCACTGTGAACACTGAAGCTTTCTTT
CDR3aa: CASSTGQLTVNTEAFF

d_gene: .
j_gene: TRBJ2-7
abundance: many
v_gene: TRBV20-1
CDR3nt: TGCAGTGCTTTCACTAGGGGGACCTACGAGCAGTACTTC
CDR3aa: CSAFTRGTYEQYF

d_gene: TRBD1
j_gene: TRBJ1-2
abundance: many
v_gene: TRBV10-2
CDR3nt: TGCGCCAGCAGTCGATGGGGGACAGCGGATCATGGCTACACCTTC
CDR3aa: CASSRWGTADHGYTF

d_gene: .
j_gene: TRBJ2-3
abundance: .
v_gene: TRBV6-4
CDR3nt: TGTGCCAGCAGTGACCGGAGGGGCACAGATACGCAGTATTTT
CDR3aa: CASSDRRGTDTQYF

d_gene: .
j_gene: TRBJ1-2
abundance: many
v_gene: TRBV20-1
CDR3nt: TGCAGTGCTCCAGGAAGGCAGAACTATGGCTACACCTTC
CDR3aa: CSAPGRQNYGYTF

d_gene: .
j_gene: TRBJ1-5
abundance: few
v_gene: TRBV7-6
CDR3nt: TGTGCCAGCAGCCCGATGACGGGTAGCAATCAGCCCCAGCATTTT
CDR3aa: CASSPMTGSNQPQHF

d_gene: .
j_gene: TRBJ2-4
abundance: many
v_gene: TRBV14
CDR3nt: TGTGCCAGCAGCCAAGGGTGGACGGGAAACATTCAGTACTTC
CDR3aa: CASSQGWTGNIQYF

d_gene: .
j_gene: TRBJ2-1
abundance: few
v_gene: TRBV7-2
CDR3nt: TGTGCCAGCAGCTTACCCCTAGGTAGGGGGTCGGATGAGCAGTTCTTC
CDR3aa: CASSLPLGRGSDEQFF

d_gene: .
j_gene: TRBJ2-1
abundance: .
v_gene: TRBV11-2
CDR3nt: TGTGCCAGCAGCTTAGAGTCTAGCGAGAGGGCCGGCGATGAGCAGTTCTTC
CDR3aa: CASSLESSERAGDEQFF

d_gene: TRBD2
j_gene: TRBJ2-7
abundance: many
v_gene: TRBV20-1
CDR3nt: TGCAGTGCTAGAGTAGCGGGAGGGCCACACGAGCAGTACTTC
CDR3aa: CSARVAGGPHEQYF

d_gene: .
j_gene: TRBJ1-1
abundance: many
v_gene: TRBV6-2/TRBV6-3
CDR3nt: TGTGCCAGCAGTTGGATGGGTGAAGCTTTCTTT
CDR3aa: CASSWMGEAFF

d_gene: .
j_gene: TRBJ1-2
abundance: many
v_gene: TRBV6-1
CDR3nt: TGTGCCAGCTCAGGCCAAGGAGGTGGTGGCTACACCTTC
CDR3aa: CASSGQGGGGYTF

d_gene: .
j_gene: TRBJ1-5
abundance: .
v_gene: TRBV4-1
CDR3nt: TGCGCCAGCAGCCAAATTTGGGAACACAATCAGCCCCAGCATTTT
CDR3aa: CASSQIWEHNQPQHF

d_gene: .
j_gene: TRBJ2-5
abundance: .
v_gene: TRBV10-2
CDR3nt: TGCGCCAGCAGGGACAGCGAAGAGACCCAGTACTTC
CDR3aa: CASRDSEETQYF

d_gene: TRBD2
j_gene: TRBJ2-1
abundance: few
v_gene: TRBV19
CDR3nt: TGTGCCAGTAGTAGGAGGGGGACTAGCGGGAGGGGGGGCTACAATGAGCAGTTCTTC
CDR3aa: CASSRRGTSGRGGYNEQFF

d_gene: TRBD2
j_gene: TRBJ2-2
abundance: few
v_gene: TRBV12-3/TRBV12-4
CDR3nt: TGTGCCAGCACTAGCGGGGGGGCTACCGGGGAGCTGTTTTTT
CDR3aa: CASTSGGATGELFF

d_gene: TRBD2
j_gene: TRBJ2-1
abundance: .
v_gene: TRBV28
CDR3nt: TGTGCCAGCACTTCCGTCGGGACTAGCGGGGACCCTTCCTACAATGAGCAGTTCTTC
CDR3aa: CASTSVGTSGDPSYNEQFF

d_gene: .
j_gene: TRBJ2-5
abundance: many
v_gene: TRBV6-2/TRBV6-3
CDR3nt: TGTGCCAGCACTTACCGATCAGGATCCCAAGAGACCCAGTACTTC
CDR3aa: CASTYRSGSQETQYF